A selection of T cell receptor beta chains follows, all from one sample in a study of technical replicates of blood from several donors. Produced via immunoSEQ multiplex PCR; TCRdb's table is partial and in-frame only. The data show under 85,000 clones, around 97% seen once. The sequenced sample was T cells isolated from PBMCs. All receptors come from a human donor in good health. CDR3s include the opening cysteine and the closing phenylalanine or tryptophan. D genes are given only for firm matches. The listing skips clone size in some rows; elsewhere it reads once, few, many or a size class.

v_gene,j_gene,abundance,d_gene,CDR3nt,CDR3aa
TRBV13,TRBJ2-7,-,-,TGTGCCAGCAGCTTAGGCCTGGGCAAACCCTACGAGCAGTACTTC,CASSLGLGKPYEQYF
TRBV5-5,TRBJ2-2,-,-,TGTGCCAGCAGCTTGACAGGGTTGAGCACCGGGGAGCTGTTTTTT,CASSLTGLSTGELFF
TRBV29-1,TRBJ2-7,-,-,TGCAGCGTGGCGGTGGCGGGGACCGACTACGAGCAGTACTTC,CSVAVAGTDYEQYF
TRBV5-6,TRBJ2-1,-,TRBD2,TGTGCCAGCAGCTTTACTAGCGGGGCCATCTACAATGAGCAGTTCTTC,CASSFTSGAIYNEQFF
TRBV11-2,TRBJ2-2,-,TRBD1,TGTGCCAGCAGGACTAACAGGGGGACGAACACCGGGGAGCTGTTTTTT,CASRTNRGTNTGELFF
TRBV2,TRBJ2-3,-,TRBD2,TGTGCCAGCATAGCGGGGGAGTCAGATACGCAGTATTTT,CASIAGESDTQYF
TRBV19,TRBJ2-3,-,-,TGTGCCAGTAGTATAGACAGGGGCACAGATACGCAGTATTTT,CASSIDRGTDTQYF
TRBV13,TRBJ2-2,-,-,TGTGCCAGCAGCTTAGTGGGACATAAGAACACCGGGGAGCTGTTTTTT,CASSLVGHKNTGELFF
TRBV5-1,TRBJ2-5,once,-,TGCGCCAGCAGCTGGGGGCCTCCCAAATGGTTGGCCCAGTACTTC,CASSWGPPKWLAQYF
TRBV28,TRBJ1-5,-,TRBD1,TGTGCCAGCAGTTTTAGTGGGACAGACTCCCCCCAGCATTTT,CASSFSGTDSPQHF
TRBV27,TRBJ2-7,-,-,TGTGCCAGCAGTTTTGGGGACACAAGCTACGAGCAGTACTTC,CASSFGDTSYEQYF